This T cell receptor (beta chain) comes out of a study of tumor-infiltrating lymphocytes in primary liver carcinoma. Comments on this clonotype: The antigen is unknown. Sequence at one end of the junction differs from germline and may be a read error.

General study results and limits: Blood fell significantly below tumors in its top-250-clone fraction (p = 0.039). Pairs of tumor regions overlapped more than tumor-adjacent and tumor-blood pairs did.

Joint extraction of RNA and DNA used about 17-31 mg of bulk tissue that was unsorted. For each tumor, five separate regions were sampled. From around 0.5 ug of total RNA, TCR beta-specific cDNA was reverse-transcribed using a constant-region primer. Nested multiplex PCR, run for three rounds with slightly modified ARM-PCR, yielded TCR beta libraries. The opening two PCR rounds, about 10 cycles each, paired TRBV1-TRBV30 forward primers with a C-beta reverse primer. TCRdb reanalysed the multiplex PCR reads using MiXCR and keeps one entry per CDR3 protein. The sample lists around 71,000 distinct CDR3 sequences; 65% to 75% were seen once. CDR3 length: 15 residues. Germline CDR1 SQVTM, CDR2 ANQGSEA.

This TCR came from a woman between 55 and 75 years old with primary liver carcinoma and hepatitis B virus infection. The sample was liver tumor tissue from sampling region 4. Subset in this sample: tumor region T4, right-lateral pole. This chain connects TRBV29-1 to TRBJ1-1, with D perhaps matching TRBD1 (5 bases). The CDR3 nucleotides are TGCAACGTTGGTCCGAGACAGAGCCTGAACACTGAGGCTTTCTTT. This translates into CNVGPRQSLNTEAFF.